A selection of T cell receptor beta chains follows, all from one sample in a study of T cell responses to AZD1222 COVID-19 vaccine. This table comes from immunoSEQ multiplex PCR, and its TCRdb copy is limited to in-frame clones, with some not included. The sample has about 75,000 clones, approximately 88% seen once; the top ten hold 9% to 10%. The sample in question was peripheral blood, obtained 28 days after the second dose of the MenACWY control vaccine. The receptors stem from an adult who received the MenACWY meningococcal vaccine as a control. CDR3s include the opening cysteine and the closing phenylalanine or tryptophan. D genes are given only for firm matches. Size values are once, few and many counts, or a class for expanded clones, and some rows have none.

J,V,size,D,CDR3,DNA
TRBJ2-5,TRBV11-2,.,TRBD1,CASSLERTGGPRETQYF,TGTGCCAGCAGCTTAGAAAGGACAGGGGGCCCGCGGGAGACCCAGTACTTC
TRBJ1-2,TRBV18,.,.,CASSPTANYGYTF,TGTGCCAGCTCTCCGACAGCTAACTATGGCTACACCTTC
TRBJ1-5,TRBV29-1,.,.,CSVALDSNQPQHF,TGCAGCGTTGCTTTGGATAGCAATCAGCCCCAGCATTTT
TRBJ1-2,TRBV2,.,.,CASIEGVYGYTF,TGTGCCAGCATTGAGGGGGTCTATGGCTACACCTTC
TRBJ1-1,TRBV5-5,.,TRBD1,CASSLQGGYTEAFF,TGTGCCAGCAGCCTACAGGGGGGGTACACTGAAGCTTTCTTT
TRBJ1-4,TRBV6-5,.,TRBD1,CASSPRDSQNEKLFF,TGTGCCAGCAGTCCCCGGGACAGCCAGAATGAAAAACTGTTTTTT
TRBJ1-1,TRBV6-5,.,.,CASSDGDIDTEAFF,TGTGCCAGCAGCGACGGGGATATTGACACTGAAGCTTTCTTT
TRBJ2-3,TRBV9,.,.,CASSVGGAYTDTQYF,TGTGCCAGCAGCGTAGGGGGGGCATACACAGATACGCAGTATTTT
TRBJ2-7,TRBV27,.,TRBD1,CASSSWGQRYEQYF,TGTGCCAGCAGTTCCTGGGGACAGCGATACGAGCAGTACTTC
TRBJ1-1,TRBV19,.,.,CASSIQGTNTEAFF,TGTGCCAGTAGTATACAGGGGACGAACACTGAAGCTTTCTTT
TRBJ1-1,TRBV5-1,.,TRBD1,CASSYTDRGFEAFF,TGCGCCAGCAGCTACACGGACAGGGGGTTTGAAGCTTTCTTT
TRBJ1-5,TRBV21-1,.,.,CASPKGGDQPQHF,TGTGCCAGCCCCAAGGGAGGTGATCAGCCCCAGCATTTT
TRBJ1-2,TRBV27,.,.,CASSLQQNYGYTF,TGTGCCAGCAGTTTACAACAGAACTATGGCTACACCTTC
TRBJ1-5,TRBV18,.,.,CASSPGSSGNQPQHF,TGTGCCAGCTCACCAGGGAGTAGTGGCAATCAGCCCCAGCATTTT
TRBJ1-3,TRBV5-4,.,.,CASSLDALTGNTIYF,TGTGCCAGCAGCTTGGATGCACTCACTGGAAACACCATATATTTT
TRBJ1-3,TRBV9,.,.,CASSVEQGGNTIYF,TGTGCCAGCAGCGTAGAACAGGGAGGAAACACCATATATTTT
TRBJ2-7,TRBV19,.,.,CASREGKRGNYEQYF,TGTGCCAGTAGAGAGGGAAAAAGGGGTAACTACGAGCAGTACTTC
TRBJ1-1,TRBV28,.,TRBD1,CASSADRVFAFF,TGTGCCAGCAGTGCTGACAGGGTCTTCGCTTTCTTT
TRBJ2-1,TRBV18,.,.,CASSPGGGLSSYNEQFF,TGTGCCAGCTCACCGGGCGGGGGCCTTAGCTCCTACAATGAGCAGTTCTTC
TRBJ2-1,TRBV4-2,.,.,CASSQEPHSNNEQFF,TGTGCCAGCAGCCAAGAACCCCACTCAAACAATGAGCAGTTCTTC
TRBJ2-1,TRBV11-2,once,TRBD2,CASSLGRGGHNEQFF,TGTGCCAGCAGCTTAGGGCGGGGGGGACACAATGAGCAGTTCTTC
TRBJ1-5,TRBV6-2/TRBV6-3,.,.,CASSARREQPQHF,TGTGCCAGCAGTGCTCGCAGGGAACAGCCCCAGCATTTT
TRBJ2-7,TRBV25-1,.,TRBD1,CASSSRDRDYEQYF,TGTGCCAGCAGCTCCCGGGACAGGGACTACGAGCAGTACTTC
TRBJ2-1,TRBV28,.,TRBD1,CASSFQGAQNEQFF,TGTGCCAGCAGTTTTCAGGGGGCGCAAAATGAGCAGTTCTTC
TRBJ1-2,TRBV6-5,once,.,CASSTPGGGRGYTF,TGTGCCAGCAGTACCCCGGGGGGCGGGAGAGGCTACACCTTC
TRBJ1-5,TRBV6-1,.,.,CASSEVGGLPQHF,TGTGCCAGCAGTGAAGTGGGGGGCCTGCCCCAGCATTTT
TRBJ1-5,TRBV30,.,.,CAWSNMRDQPQHF,TGTGCCTGGAGTAATATGAGGGATCAGCCCCAGCATTTT
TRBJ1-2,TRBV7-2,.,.,CASSLGMWSDAGYTF,TGTGCCAGCAGCTTAGGAATGTGGTCTGATGCGGGCTACACCTTC